These 14 T cell receptor beta chains came from one sample sequenced in a study of T cells after yellow fever vaccination. TCRdb recomputed calls from the 5' RACE reads with MiXCR, one row per CDR3 protein. The sample lists 300,000 or so distinct CDR3 sequences, almost 4% occurring once. Material: PBMCs, obtained 5 days after the yellow fever booster vaccination. These receptors were collected from a man aged 18-30 years who received the YFV17D yellow fever vaccine.

This clonotype was counted a few times. V gene TRBV9 combines with J gene TRBJ1-3; D might be TRBD1 (6 bases). Trimming took off 4 bases at V and 2 bases at J, with 16 bases between the two ends. The V gene's germline CDR1 is SGDLS and CDR2 YYNGEE. The CDR3 has 16 residues. The CDR3 reads CASSTGTPGAGNTIYF. CDR3 sequence (DNA): TGTGCCAGCAGCACAGGGACCCCCGGGGCTGGAAACACCATATATTTT.

This clonotype appeared a few times. The chain combines TRBV4-2 with TRBJ1-2, with a weak D call TRBD1 (5 bases). CDR1 is LGHNA and CDR2 is YNFKEQ in the germline V gene. The V end was cut by 0 bases, the J end by 4 bases, with 12 bases between. The CDR3 consists of 15 residues. The CDR3: CASSQDEAGIYGYTF. The CDR3 nucleotides are TGTGCCAGCAGCCAAGATGAGGCAGGGATCTATGGCTACACCTTC.

This sequence joins TRBV20-1 and TRBJ1-4; D call uncertain. V gave up 1 base and J gave up 6 bases, with 12 bases separating them. The CDR3 is 14 amino acids. The germline V gene encodes CDR1 DFQATT and CDR2 SNEGSKA (reference sequence). The CDR3 reads CSARVLGFDEKLFF. CDR3 nucleotides: TGCAGTGCTAGAGTTTTAGGGTTTGATGAAAAACTGTTTTTT.

The chain recombines TRBV5-1 with TRBJ2-2, with unresolved D. V lost 5 bases and J 0 bases, leaving 11 bases between the germline ends. Germline CDR1 is SGHRS and CDR2 is YFSETQ. This CDR3 is built from 15 residues. CDR3 in DNA: TGCGCCAGCAGTGGAACAGACGCGAACACCGGGGAGCTGTTTTTT. This sequence encodes CASSGTDANTGELFF. The complete variable domain, with remaining parts taken from reference TRBV5-1 and TRBJ2-2, reads KAGVTQTPRYLIKTRGQQVTLSCSPISGHRSVSWYQQTPGQGLQFLFEYFSETQRNKGNFPGRFSGRQFSNSRSEMNVSTLELGDSALYLCASSGTDANTGELFFGEGSRLTVL.

This chain connects TRBV20-1 to TRBJ1-6; 7 nucleotides line up with TRBD1. This CDR3 is built from 14 residues. Germline trimming cut 4 bases from V and 8 bases from J; bases unmatched to any gene: 8. Germline lookup yields CDR1 DFQATT and CDR2 SNEGSKA (reference sequence). CDR3 DNA: TGCAGTGCTAAAAGGAGGGGACAGCATTCACCCCTCCACTTT. This encodes CSAKRRGQHSPLHF.

The table lists this clonotype with a few counts. The V and J genes are TRBV28 and TRBJ2-3, with D maybe TRBD2 (7 bases). CDR1 MDHEN and CDR2 SYDVKM come from the germline V gene. V was trimmed by 11 bases and J by 4 bases, leaving 13 bases between them. The CDR3 covers 12 residues. The CDR3 loop reads CAGGGFSDTQYF. CDR3 DNA: TGTGCCGGCGGGGGCTTCTCAGATACGCAGTATTTT.

This clonotype was observed at least ten times. J is TRBJ2-1 and V is TRBV7-6; the match to TRBD2 covers 8 bases. V shed 2 bases, J shed 0 bases, and the junction held 6 bases outside the gene matches. The CDR3 length is 17 residues. Germline CDR1 is SGHVS and CDR2 is FNYEAQ. The CDR3 loop reads CASSLPWRGVSYNEQFF. The CDR3 bases are TGTGCCAGCAGCTTACCATGGCGGGGGGTCTCCTACAATGAGCAGTTCTTC.

The chain uses TRBV4-1 and TRBJ2-5; D ambiguous. The ends were cut back, 4 bases at V and 5 bases at J, with 11 bases in the middle. The CDR3 sequence is 13 residues long. Germline CDR1 reads MGHRA; CDR2 reads YSYEKL. CDR3 bases: TGCGCCAGCAGCCCCTATCGTCGTGAGACCCAGTACTTC. Its protein product is CASSPYRRETQYF.

Only a few counts were recorded for this clonotype. The chain recombines TRBV12-3 or TRBV12-4 with TRBJ1-1; 9 bases are shared with TRBD1. The V segment lost 6 bases and the J segment 5 bases; nucleotides outside the gene matches: 7. The CDR3 has 14 residues. CDR3 amino acids: CASSLQGAGTEAFF. In nucleotides, the CDR3 is TGTGCCAGCAGCCTACAGGGGGCAGGGACTGAAGCTTTCTTT.

This clonotype was detected ten times or more. This sequence joins TRBV7-8 and TRBJ1-2, with a weak D call TRBD1 (5 bases). With 5 bases removed from V and 6 bases from J, the gap between germline ends came to 7 bases. The CDR3 contains 11 residues. Germline values: CDR1 SGHVS, CDR2 FQNEAQ. The CDR3 DNA reads TGTGCCAGCAGCCAGGGACATGGCTACACCTTC. Protein product: CASSQGHGYTF.

This clonotype was seen repeatedly, ten times or more. J is TRBJ2-7 and V is TRBV5-4, with TRBD1 matching over 7 bases. Germline V CDR1 and CDR2: SGHNT, YYREEE (reference sequence). The CDR3 sequence is 15 residues long. Trimming cost V 4 bases and J 2 bases; bases outside gene matches: 9. CDR3 coding DNA: TGTGCCAGCAGCACCTTTGGACAGGTCACCTACGAGCAGTACGTC. This translates into CASSTFGQVTYEQYV.

This clonotype was seen ten or more times. The V call is TRBV27, the J call TRBJ1-1, with unresolved D. Germline V gene lookup returns CDR1 MNHEY and CDR2 SMNVEV (reference sequence). V was cut by 0 bases and J by 7 bases, with 9 bases left in between. The CDR3 totals 13 residues. CDR3 sequence (DNA): TGTGCCAGCAGTTTATCTAAGTGGAATGAAGCTTTCTTT. Residues: CASSLSKWNEAFF.

This clonotype was picked up a small number of times. In nucleotides, the CDR3 is TGTGCCAGCAGCTCCGACGGAGGGGTCGTGAGTGGCTACACCTTC. Amino acid sequence: CASSSDGGVVSGYTF. V usage is TRBV13 and J usage is TRBJ1-2, with a weak D call TRBD1 (5 bases). The V gene's germline CDR1 is PRHDT and CDR2 FYEKMQ (reference sequence). V dropped 4 bases and J dropped 7 bases, with 19 bases sitting between them. The CDR3 is 15 amino acids.

This clonotype was seen repeatedly, ten times or more. V usage is TRBV12-3 or TRBV12-4 and J usage is TRBJ1-2; D not resolved. This CDR3 is 13 amino acids long. Trimming shortened V by 3 bases and J by 3 bases, and 8 bases separated the two germline ends. The CDR3 nucleotides read TGTGCCAGCAGTTTTAACAGTGACTATGGCTACACCTTC. Translation: CASSFNSDYGYTF.